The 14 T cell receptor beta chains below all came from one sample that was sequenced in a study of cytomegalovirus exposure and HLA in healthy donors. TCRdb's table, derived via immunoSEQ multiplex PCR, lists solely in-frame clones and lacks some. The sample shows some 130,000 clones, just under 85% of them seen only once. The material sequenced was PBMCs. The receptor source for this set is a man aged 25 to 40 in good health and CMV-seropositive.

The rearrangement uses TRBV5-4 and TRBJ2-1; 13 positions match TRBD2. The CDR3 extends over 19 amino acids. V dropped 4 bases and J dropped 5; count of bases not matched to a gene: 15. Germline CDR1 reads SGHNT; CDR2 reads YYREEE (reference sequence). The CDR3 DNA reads TGTGCCAGCAGCGCGGTCTCACTAGCGGGGGGGCATATTAACAATGAGCAGTTCTTC. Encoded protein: CASSAVSLAGGHINNEQFF. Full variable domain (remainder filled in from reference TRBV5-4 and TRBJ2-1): ETGVTQSPTHLIKTRGQQVTLRCSSQSGHNTVSWYQQALGQGPQFIFQYYREEENGRGNFPPRFSGLQFPNYSSELNVNALELDDSALYLCASSAVSLAGGHINNEQFFGPGTRLTVL.

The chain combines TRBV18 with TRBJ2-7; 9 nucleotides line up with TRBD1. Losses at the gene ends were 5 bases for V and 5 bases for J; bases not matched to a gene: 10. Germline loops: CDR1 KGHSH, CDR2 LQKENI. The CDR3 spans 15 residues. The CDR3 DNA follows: TGTGCCAGCTCAGCCACAGGGGGCGAACCCCACGAGCAGTACTTC. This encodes CASSATGGEPHEQYF.

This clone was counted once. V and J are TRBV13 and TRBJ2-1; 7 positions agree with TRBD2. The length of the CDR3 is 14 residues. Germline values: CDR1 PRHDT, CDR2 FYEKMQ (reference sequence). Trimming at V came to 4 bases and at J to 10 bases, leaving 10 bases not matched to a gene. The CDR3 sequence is CASSSERDPDEQFF. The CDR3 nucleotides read TGTGCCAGCAGCTCCGAGCGGGACCCGGACGAGCAGTTCTTC.

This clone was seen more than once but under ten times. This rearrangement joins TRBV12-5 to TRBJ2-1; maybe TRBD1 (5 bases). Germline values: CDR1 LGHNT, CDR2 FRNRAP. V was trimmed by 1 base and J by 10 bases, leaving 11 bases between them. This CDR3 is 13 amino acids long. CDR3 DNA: TGTGCTAGTGGTTTGGCAAATTACAGGGAGCAGTTCTTC. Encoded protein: CASGLANYREQFF.

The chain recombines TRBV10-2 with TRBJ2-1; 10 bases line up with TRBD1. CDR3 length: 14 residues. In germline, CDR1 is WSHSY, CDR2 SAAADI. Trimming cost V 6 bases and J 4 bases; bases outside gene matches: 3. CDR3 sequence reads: CASRRTGGYNEQFF. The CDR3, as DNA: TGCGCCAGCAGGAGGACAGGGGGATACAATGAGCAGTTCTTC.

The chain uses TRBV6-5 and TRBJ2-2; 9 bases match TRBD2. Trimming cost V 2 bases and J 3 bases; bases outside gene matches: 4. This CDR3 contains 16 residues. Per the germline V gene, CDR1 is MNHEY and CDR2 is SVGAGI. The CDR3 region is CASSYTVAGDTGELFF. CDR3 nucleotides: TGTGCCAGCAGTTACACCGTAGCGGGGGACACCGGGGAGCTGTTTTTT.

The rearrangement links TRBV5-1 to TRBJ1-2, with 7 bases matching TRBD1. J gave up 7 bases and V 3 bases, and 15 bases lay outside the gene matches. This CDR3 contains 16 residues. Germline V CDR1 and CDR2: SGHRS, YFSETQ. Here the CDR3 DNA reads TGCGCCAGCAGCTCAGGACAGGCCACACCTGGGATTGGCTACACCTTC. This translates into CASSSGQATPGIGYTF.

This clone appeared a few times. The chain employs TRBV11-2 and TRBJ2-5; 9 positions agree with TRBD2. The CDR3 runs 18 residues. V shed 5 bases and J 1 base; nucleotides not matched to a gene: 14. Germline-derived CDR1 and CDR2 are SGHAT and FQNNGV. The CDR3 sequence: CASSPSGGSRPAQETQYF. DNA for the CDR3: TGTGCCAGCAGCCCAAGCGGGGGGTCCCGCCCAGCCCAAGAGACCCAGTACTTC.

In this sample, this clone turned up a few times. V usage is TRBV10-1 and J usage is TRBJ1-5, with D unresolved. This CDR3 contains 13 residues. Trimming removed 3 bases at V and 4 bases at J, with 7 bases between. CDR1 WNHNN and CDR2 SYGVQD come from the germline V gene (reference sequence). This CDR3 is CASSDRENQPQHF. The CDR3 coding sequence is TGCGCCAGCAGTGATCGGGAGAATCAGCCCCAGCATTTT.

This CDR3 reads CASSFTWRQPQHF. CDR3 bases: TGTGCCAGCAGCTTCACGTGGCGGCAGCCCCAGCATTTT. V gene TRBV7-2 combines with J gene TRBJ1-5; D ambiguous. This CDR3 is 13 amino acids long. V lost 3 bases and J lost 7, with 10 bases in between. In germline, CDR1 is SGHTA, CDR2 FQGNSA.

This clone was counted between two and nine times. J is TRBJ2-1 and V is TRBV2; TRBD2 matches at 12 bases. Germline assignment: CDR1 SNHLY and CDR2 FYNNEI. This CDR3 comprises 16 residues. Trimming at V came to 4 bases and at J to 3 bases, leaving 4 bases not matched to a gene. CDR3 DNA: TGTGCCAGCAGTGCCGGGACTAGCGGGTACTACAATGAGCAGTTCTTC. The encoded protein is CASSAGTSGYYNEQFF.

CDR3 sequence reads: CASSQDSFEGLSGIYNEQFF. CDR3 coding DNA: TGCGCCAGCAGCCAAGATTCTTTTGAGGGTCTTAGCGGGATATACAATGAGCAGTTCTTC. V gene TRBV4-3 combines with J gene TRBJ2-1; 8 bases match TRBD2. CDR1 and CDR2 (germline): LGHNA, YSLEER. The V segment lost 0 bases and the J segment 4 bases; nucleotides outside the gene matches: 17. This CDR3 contains 20 residues.

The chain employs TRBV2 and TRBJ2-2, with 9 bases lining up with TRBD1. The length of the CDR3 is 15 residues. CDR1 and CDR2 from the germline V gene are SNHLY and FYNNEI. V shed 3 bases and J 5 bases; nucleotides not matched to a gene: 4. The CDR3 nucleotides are TGTGCCAGCAGTGAGTGGGACAGGGCGACCGGGGAGCTGTTTTTT. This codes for CASSEWDRATGELFF.

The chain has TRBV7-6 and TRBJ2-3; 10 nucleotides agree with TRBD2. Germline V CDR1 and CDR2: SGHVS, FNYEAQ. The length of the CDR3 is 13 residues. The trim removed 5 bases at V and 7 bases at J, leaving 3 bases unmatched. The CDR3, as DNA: TGTGCCAGCAGCGGGGGACTAGCGAATACGCAGTATTTT. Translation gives CASSGGLANTQYF. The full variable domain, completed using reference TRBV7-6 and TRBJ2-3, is GAGVSQSPRYKVTKRGQDVALRCDPISGHVSLYWYRQALGQGPEFLTYFNYEAQQDKSGLPNDRFSAERPEGSISTLTIQRTEQRDSAMYRCASSGGLANTQYFGPGTRLTVL.